This TCR beta chain emerged from a study of shared clonotypes between healthy human individuals. Study conclusions and caveats: Some naive CD4 clonotypes, roughly 4.5%, turned up in common across a few donors. Donor scarcity curtailed the genetic and exposure-history diversity represented herein.

CD45RO negativity and positive selection for CCR7 defined naive CD8 cells, a population that excluded terminally differentiated effector memory CD45RA+ cells. The donors were adults (healthy and HIV-negative) with no recent acute infections or vaccinations. Trimming left V 1 base short and J 6 bases short, with 9 bases between. CDR1 LNHDA and CDR2 SQIVND come from the germline V gene (reference sequence). This CDR3 has 13 amino acids. Sorted subsets were amplified in replicate PCRs using around 220 ng DNA, around 30,000 T cell genomes. Assay used: immunoSEQ multiplex PCR; TCRdb lists only in-frame clones, some missing. The sample holds around 640,000 clones, 95% to 96% seen once. Note on this clone: Its cognate antigen is unknown.

Material: naive CD8+ T cells sorted from blood. The chain carries TRBV19 and TRBJ1-2; D gene ambiguous. The receptor was derived from a woman aged 30 to 39 in good health. The chain's CDR3 is CASSIGSSDGYTF. CDR3 coding DNA: TGTGCCAGTAGTATAGGCTCATCGGATGGCTACACCTTC.